The rows below give T cell receptor beta chains drawn from one sample of a study of cytomegalovirus exposure and HLA in healthy donors. Profiled with immunoSEQ multiplex PCR; TCRdb holds only in-frame clones, not every one. The clone table shows roughly 110,000 clones, with the ten largest holding 3.5% to 4.5%. The sample comprised PBMCs. These receptors all come from a man aged 25-45 years in good health and CMV-seronegative. Both conserved end residues are part of each CDR3. The order of the fields is D gene, J gene, V gene, CDR3 DNA, CDR3 protein. A D gene is named only where the DNA matches it firmly.

d_call: -
j_call: TRBJ1-1
v_call: TRBV15
cdr3_nt: TGTGCCACCAGTGACAGAGGAACTAGCCCTGAAGCTTTCTTT
cdr3_aa: CATSDRGTSPEAFF

d_call: TRBD2
j_call: TRBJ2-7
v_call: TRBV5-1
cdr3_nt: TGCGCCAGCAGCTTGGCCCAGCCGGGGGGGGCCGAGCAGTACTTC
cdr3_aa: CASSLAQPGGAEQYF

d_call: TRBD2
j_call: TRBJ2-1
v_call: TRBV14
cdr3_nt: TGTGCCAGCAGCCGACTAGCGGGGGACAATGAGCAGTTCTTC
cdr3_aa: CASSRLAGDNEQFF

d_call: -
j_call: TRBJ2-7
v_call: TRBV10-1
cdr3_nt: TGCGCCAGCAGGCCCGGGGGTGGTAGCTCCTACGAGCAGTACTTC
cdr3_aa: CASRPGGGSSYEQYF

d_call: TRBD1
j_call: TRBJ2-4
v_call: TRBV2
cdr3_nt: TGTGCCAGCAGAGACAGGGCTGGAAACATTCAGTACTTC
cdr3_aa: CASRDRAGNIQYF

d_call: -
j_call: TRBJ1-2
v_call: TRBV29-1
cdr3_nt: TGCAGCGTTGAGAAACAGGGCTATGGCTACACCTTC
cdr3_aa: CSVEKQGYGYTF

d_call: -
j_call: TRBJ1-5
v_call: TRBV4-3
cdr3_nt: TGCGCCAGCAGCCAAGGGGTCAGGCAGCCCCAGCATTTT
cdr3_aa: CASSQGVRQPQHF

d_call: TRBD2
j_call: TRBJ2-3
v_call: TRBV5-1
cdr3_nt: TGCGCCAGCAGCTTGGGACTAGCGATTTCCGATACGCAGTATTTT
cdr3_aa: CASSLGLAISDTQYF

d_call: TRBD1
j_call: TRBJ1-1
v_call: TRBV5-1
cdr3_nt: TGCGCCAGCAGCGGGGGACAGGGGACTGAAGCTTTCTTT
cdr3_aa: CASSGGQGTEAFF

d_call: -
j_call: TRBJ1-5
v_call: TRBV30
cdr3_nt: TGTGCCTACTCAGGGGATAGCAATCAGCCCCAGCATTTT
cdr3_aa: CAYSGDSNQPQHF

d_call: -
j_call: TRBJ2-5
v_call: TRBV6-1
cdr3_nt: TGTGCCAGCAGCCCCCAGACTCCCCAAGAGACCCAGTACTTC
cdr3_aa: CASSPQTPQETQYF

d_call: TRBD1
j_call: TRBJ2-1
v_call: TRBV5-1
cdr3_nt: TGCGCCAGCAGCTTGGGGGACAGGGGCCATGAGCAGTTCTTC
cdr3_aa: CASSLGDRGHEQFF

d_call: -
j_call: TRBJ2-7
v_call: TRBV18
cdr3_nt: TGTGCCAGCTCACCCTCGGGAAGCTACGAGCAGTACTTC
cdr3_aa: CASSPSGSYEQYF

d_call: TRBD1
j_call: TRBJ1-2
v_call: TRBV19
cdr3_nt: TGTGCCAGTACCCCGACAGGGACCTATGGCTACACCTTC
cdr3_aa: CASTPTGTYGYTF

d_call: -
j_call: TRBJ2-1
v_call: TRBV9
cdr3_nt: TGTGCCAGCAGCGCGAGCGAGAATGAGCAGTTCTTC
cdr3_aa: CASSASENEQFF

d_call: TRBD1
j_call: TRBJ1-4
v_call: TRBV4-3
cdr3_nt: TGCGCCAGCAGCCAGTACCGGGACAGGGGATTGTCGAATGAAAAACTGTTTTTT
cdr3_aa: CASSQYRDRGLSNEKLFF